These 24 T cell receptor beta chains were sequenced from one sample in a study of blood T cell repertoires in COVID-19. The protocol was immunoSEQ multiplex PCR, while the TCRdb copy is restricted to in-frame clones and leaves out a portion. The table includes about 270,000 clones, 85% to 90% detected once. Sequencing was carried out using PBMCs or T cells enriched from blood (not recorded which). The receptors stem from a man aged 18 to 30 who had recovered from COVID-19.

The chain couples TRBV11-1 to TRBJ2-3, with 11 bases identical to TRBD2. V lost 4 bases and J lost 1; bases outside the gene matches: 4. The CDR3 length is 16 residues. Germline assignment: CDR1 SGHAT and CDR2 FQDESV (reference sequence). The DNA of the CDR3 is TGTGCCAGCAGCTATACTAGCGGGGGTGGCACAGATACGCAGTATTTT. It translates to CASSYTSGGGTDTQYF.

V is TRBV7-8 and J is TRBJ1-1, with a tentative D call TRBD1 (5 bases). The V gene's germline CDR1 is SGHVS and CDR2 FQNEAQ. The CDR3 runs 15 residues. V lost 2 bases to trimming and J lost 5 bases, with 15 bases between them. CDR3 nucleotide sequence: TGTGCCAGCAGCTTAATGTCGGGCAGGGTTACTGAAGCTTTCTTT. This gives the protein CASSLMSGRVTEAFF.

The CDR3 DNA is TGTGCCAGCAGCTTGGGAGGTGAAAAACTGTTTTTT. This gives the protein CASSLGGEKLFF. This sequence joins TRBV5-6 and TRBJ1-4, with D unresolved. Trimming shortened V by 0 bases and J by 7 bases, and 4 bases separated the two germline ends. CDR3 length equals 12 residues. The germline CDR1 and CDR2 sequences are SGHDT and YYEEEE. The complete variable domain, with remaining parts taken from reference TRBV5-6 and TRBJ1-4, reads DAGVTQSPTHLIKTRGQQVTLRCSPKSGHDTVSWYQQALGQGPQFIFQYYEEEERQRGNFPDRFSGHQFPNYSSELNVNALLLGDSALYLCASSLGGEKLFFGSGTQLSVL.

The chain couples TRBV4-1 to TRBJ2-7; 9 bases map to TRBD1. Germline values: CDR1 MGHRA, CDR2 YSYEKL. The CDR3 has 14 residues. V shed 4 bases, J shed 4 bases, and the junction held 5 bases outside the gene matches. The CDR3 region has the DNA TGCGCCAGCAGCCTGGAAGACAGGGGGTACGAGCAGTACTTC. Its protein product is CASSLEDRGYEQYF.

The chain links TRBV6-5 to TRBJ1-2; no firm D call. V lost 0 bases to trimming and J lost 5 bases, with 13 bases between them. The germline gives CDR1 MNHEY, CDR2 SVGAGI. The CDR3 has 15 amino acids. The DNA of the CDR3 is TGTGCCAGCAGTTACTCGTTAACGCCGGGGTATGGCTACACCTTC. This gives the protein CASSYSLTPGYGYTF.

V is TRBV19 and J is TRBJ2-1; D perhaps matches TRBD1 (6 bases). Germline CDR1 LNHDA, CDR2 SQIVND (reference sequence). There are 15 residues in the CDR3. V shed 4 bases and J shed 2 bases, with 12 bases lying between them. The CDR3 spells CASSRGHLPYNEQFF. Written as DNA, the CDR3 is TGTGCCAGTAGTAGGGGACACTTACCCTACAATGAGCAGTTCTTC.

The chain uses TRBV27 and TRBJ1-3, with D unresolved. This CDR3 is built from 14 residues. Trimming took 3 bases from V and 3 from J, leaving 9 bases between them. Germline V gene lookup returns CDR1 MNHEY and CDR2 SMNVEV (reference sequence). The CDR3, as DNA: TGTGCCAGCAGTTTGACGCGGTATGGAAACACCATATATTTT. Protein product: CASSLTRYGNTIYF.

The chain joins TRBV6-5 to TRBJ2-7, with 7 bases identical to TRBD2. This CDR3 spans 14 amino acids. Germline V CDR1 and CDR2: MNHEY, SVGAGI. The V and J ends lost 0 bases and 5 bases, in that order; junction bases with no gene match: 4. The CDR3 coding sequence is TGTGCCAGCAGTTACTCGAGGGAGGGCCACGAGCAGTACTTC. This codes for CASSYSREGHEQYF.

The chain uses TRBV18 and TRBJ1-1; 7 nucleotides line up with TRBD1. This CDR3 is 13 amino acids long. Germline V CDR1 and CDR2: KGHSH, LQKENI. Trimming removed 3 bases from V and 4 bases from J; junction bases left unmatched: 2. The CDR3 DNA reads TGTGCCAGCTCACCGGACAGGATCACTGAAGCTTTCTTT. Translated, it gives CASSPDRITEAFF.

The rearrangement uses TRBV12-5 and TRBJ1-1; D is undetermined. The CDR3 covers 13 residues. V was cut by 0 bases and J by 3 bases, with 5 bases left in between. CDR1 LGHNT and CDR2 FRNRAP come from the germline V gene. CDR3 bases: TGTGCTAGTGGTTTGGTACGGTACACTGAAGCTTTCTTT. This sequence encodes CASGLVRYTEAFF.

This chain connects TRBV24-1 to TRBJ1-5; 11 nucleotides match TRBD1. This CDR3 contains 17 residues. V lost 4 bases and J lost 1; bases outside the gene matches: 5. Germline CDR1 and CDR2: KGHDR and SFDVKD. The CDR3 coding sequence is TGTGCCACCAGTGACGGACAGGGGGCCATCAGCAATCAGCCCCAGCATTTT. Its protein product is CATSDGQGAISNQPQHF.

The V gene is TRBV15, the J gene TRBJ1-6; D possibly corresponds to TRBD1 (5 bases). Trimming pared 5 bases from V and 10 bases from J, leaving 18 bases between. CDR1 is LNHNV and CDR2 is YYDKDF in the germline V gene (reference sequence). The CDR3 runs to 15 residues. In DNA form, the CDR3 reads TGTGCCACCAGCTCTGGAACGGCGGGGGGATCACCCCTCCACTTT. Protein: CATSSGTAGGSPLHF. Using reference TRBV15 and TRBJ1-6 for the parts outside the CDR3, the full variable domain is DAMVIQNPRYQVTQFGKPVTLSCSQTLNHNVMYWYQQKSSQAPKLLFHYYDKDFNNEADTPDNFQSRRPNTSFCFLDIRSPGLGDTAMYLCATSSGTAGGSPLHFGNGTRLTVT.

The chain joins TRBV19 to TRBJ1-3; unclear D gene. CDR3 size: 14 residues. The V end lost 3 bases, the J end lost 6 bases, and 12 bases lay between the germline ends. Germline CDR1 reads LNHDA; CDR2 reads SQIVND (reference sequence). CDR3 loop: CASSMGGNPNTIYF. CDR3 coding DNA: TGTGCCAGTAGTATGGGAGGTAACCCAAACACCATATATTTT.

The J gene is TRBJ1-2, the V gene TRBV5-6; TRBD1 agrees at 12 bases. J was trimmed by 7 bases and V by 4 bases; bases with no gene match: 5. CDR3 size: 14 residues. Per the germline V gene, CDR1 is SGHDT and CDR2 is YYEEEE. This CDR3 is CASSGDRGRGGYTF. Written as DNA, the CDR3 is TGTGCCAGCAGCGGGGACAGGGGGCGCGGTGGCTACACCTTC.

The chain combines TRBV18 with TRBJ1-4, with D perhaps TRBD1 (6 bases). CDR3 length: 17 residues. Trimming left V 3 bases short and J 4 bases short, with 18 bases between. Germline CDR1 KGHSH, CDR2 LQKENI. Written as DNA, the CDR3 is TGTGCCAGCTCACCGGCTCAGTCCTTAGGGGGTAATGAAAAACTGTTTTTT. Amino acid sequence: CASSPAQSLGGNEKLFF.

This clone was detected only once. The chain links TRBV6-5 to TRBJ1-5; 9 nucleotides align to TRBD1. In germline, CDR1 is MNHEY, CDR2 SVGAGI. The ends lost 5 bases at V and 5 bases at J; junction bases unmatched: 7. This CDR3 is built from 15 residues. The CDR3 bases are TGTGCCAGCAGTCGGGACAGGGCCAGCGATCAGCCCCAGCATTTT. It specifies CASSRDRASDQPQHF.

V gene TRBV27 combines with J gene TRBJ2-3; possible D gene TRBD1, 5 bases. Germline-derived CDR1 and CDR2 are MNHEY and SMNVEV (reference sequence). The CDR3 has 16 residues. Between the trimmed V and J ends, which lost 2 bases and 2 bases, there was a span of 14 bases. The CDR3 protein is CASSLAQARSTDTQYF. The CDR3 DNA reads TGTGCCAGCAGTTTAGCACAGGCCCGATCCACAGATACGCAGTATTTT.

This clone has just one count. The rearrangement joins TRBV15 to TRBJ1-6; D is unresolved. Trimming shortened V by 0 bases and J by 5 bases, and 8 bases separated the two germline ends. Germline V gene data show CDR1 as LNHNV and CDR2 as YYDKDF (reference sequence). The CDR3 runs to 15 residues. The CDR3 coding sequence is TGTGCCACCAGCAGAGATCGGCAGGATAATTCACCCCTCCACTTT. Translating gives CATSRDRQDNSPLHF.

The V gene is TRBV7-8, the J gene TRBJ1-5, with D possibly TRBD1 on 5 matching bases. The V gene's germline CDR1 is SGHVS and CDR2 FQNEAQ. The CDR3 has 14 amino acids. Trimming shortened V by 4 bases and J by 8 bases, and 15 bases separated the two germline ends. This CDR3 reads CASSSRQGYEPQHF. The CDR3 DNA sequence: TGTGCCAGCAGCTCCCGGCAGGGCTACGAGCCCCAGCATTTT.

V and J are TRBV29-1 and TRBJ2-3, with D maybe TRBD1 (6 bases). Per the germline V gene, CDR1 is SQVTM and CDR2 is ANQGSEA. V was cut by 7 bases and J by 4 bases, with 15 bases left in between. There are 13 residues in the CDR3. CDR3 sequence (DNA): TGCAGCGGGCGTTGGGGGACACCAGATACGCAGTATTTT. This codes for CSGRWGTPDTQYF.

The chain is built from TRBV29-1 and TRBJ1-1; maybe TRBD1 (6 bases). Per the germline V gene, CDR1 is SQVTM and CDR2 is ANQGSEA. The CDR3 sequence is 15 residues long. The germline V and J ends were trimmed by 3 bases and 3 bases, with 17 bases remaining between them. The CDR3 DNA sequence: TGCAGCGTTGAGAAAAAGACAGGAGAGGACACTGAAGCTTTCTTT. Its protein product is CSVEKKTGEDTEAFF.

The CDR3 sequence: CASSLLLSSYNEQFF. The CDR3, as DNA: TGCGCCAGCAGCTTGCTACTTAGCTCCTACAATGAGCAGTTCTTC. The V gene is TRBV5-1, the J gene TRBJ2-1; no clear D gene. The germline V and J ends were trimmed by 1 base and 0 bases, with 8 bases remaining between them. This CDR3 is built from 15 residues. CDR1 SGHRS and CDR2 YFSETQ come from the germline V gene.

J is TRBJ1-1 and V is TRBV10-1; D unresolved. V gave up 8 bases and J gave up 2 bases, with 9 bases separating them. This CDR3 is 12 amino acids long. Germline lookup yields CDR1 WNHNN and CDR2 SYGVQD (reference sequence). The CDR3 bases are TGCGCCAGCGGCGGATTCAACACTGAAGCTTTCTTT. Amino acids: CASGGFNTEAFF.

Only one count was recorded for this clone. The chain joins TRBV7-8 to TRBJ2-7; D might be TRBD1 (5 bases). Germline V CDR1 and CDR2: SGHVS, FQNEAQ. CDR3 size: 17 residues. V was shortened by 1 base and J by 4 bases, with 20 bases between the two germline ends. The CDR3 here is CASSLGFGRADLYEQYF. The DNA for the CDR3 is TGTGCCAGCAGCTTAGGTTTTGGCAGGGCAGATCTTTACGAGCAGTACTTC.